By sample fraction, the clone carrying this T cell receptor (beta chain) is medium-sized. As yet, its antigen is unknown. Sorting captured naive CD8 T cells as CD8+CD4-CCR7+CD45RA+. These data belong to a study of molecular identifiers for immune sequencing clone quantification. In the study overall: Replicate RNA came from roughly 20,000 or 100,000 naive CD8 cells and was split five ways, and four parts were sequenced.

Findings and limits, study-wide: The study found clones above 20 RNA copies held over 98% of effector molecules and under 1% in naive cells. A shared barcode on identical TCR molecules could lead to underestimated sizes for highly expanded clones.

One entry per CDR3 protein, called by TCRdb with MiXCR from the PCR reads. This table holds almost 20,000 distinct CDR3 sequences, about 20% found once. The sample comprised naive CD8+ T cells from blood, with Jurkat cell RNA spiked in. Subset reported: FACS-sorted CD8+CD4-CCR7+CD45RA+ naive T cells. This receptor was taken from a human donor in good health. Some libraries in this study had Jurkat cell RNA spiked in.

The CDR3, as DNA: TGTGCCAGCAGCGTAGCGGATACGCAGTATTTT. Translating it yields CASSVADTQYF. V usage is TRBV9 and J usage is TRBJ2-3; unclear D gene. The CDR3 runs to 11 residues. Trimming took off 0 bases at V and 6 bases at J, with 2 bases between the two ends. Germline loops: CDR1 SGDLS, CDR2 YYNGEE. Full variable domain (remainder filled in from reference TRBV9 and TRBJ2-3): DSGVTQTPKHLITATGQRVTLRCSPRSGDLSVYWYQQSLDQGLQFLIQYYNGEERAKGNILERFSAQQFPDLHSELNLSSLELGDSALYFCASSVADTQYFGPGTRLTVL.